This note documents a single T cell receptor beta chain sequence. Libraries were prepared by immunoSEQ multiplex PCR; TCRdb keeps only in-frame clonotypes and omits some of them. The sample lists 80,000 to 95,000 clones, about 94% occurring once. The source of the sample is a study of technical replicates of blood from a handful of donors. Trimming stripped 6 bases from V and 4 bases from J, with 13 bases between. Germline assignment: CDR1 MNHEY and CDR2 SMNVEV (reference sequence). This CDR3 region has 14 residues. The sample taken for sequencing was T cells isolated from PBMCs. The chain combines TRBV27 with TRBJ1-5; tentatively, D is TRBD1 (6 bases). The TCR sequence derives from a human donor in good health. CDR3 loop: CASRVGGNNQPQHF. The CDR3 nucleotides are TGTGCCAGCAGGGTAGGGGGAAATAATCAGCCCCAGCATTTT.